The rows below give T cell receptor beta chains drawn from one sample of a study of T cell changes during pregnancy in multiple sclerosis. Assay used: immunoSEQ multiplex PCR; TCRdb lists only in-frame clones, some missing. The sample has 130,000 or so clones; 90% to 98% are singletons. The sample here was peripheral blood, taken after pregnancy. The receptors come from a female donor with multiple sclerosis, enrolled in a pregnancy study. Both conserved end residues are part of each CDR3. D genes are given only for firm matches. Rows may omit the clone size; those that give it use once, few, many or a size class.

cdr3_nt	cdr3_aa	j_call	d_call	v_call	clone_size
TGTGCCAGCACCCCTGGGAAGACAGGGGTCAACGAGCAGTACTTC	CASTPGKTGVNEQYF	TRBJ2-7	TRBD1	TRBV27	.
TGTGCCAGTAGTATTAGGGGATGGGCTAGCGGAAGCTCCTACAATGAGCAGTTCTTC	CASSIRGWASGSSYNEQFF	TRBJ2-1	TRBD2	TRBV19	.
TGTGCCAGCAGCCCTCAGGGCGGGAAGGGCTATGGCTACACCTTC	CASSPQGGKGYGYTF	TRBJ1-2	.	TRBV9	.
TGTGCCAGCAGTGATTTGGTAGCAACAGATACGCAGTATTTT	CASSDLVATDTQYF	TRBJ2-3	.	TRBV6-1	.
TGCGCCAGCAGCTTGACTACAGGGAGAGGCACAGATACGCAGTATTTT	CASSLTTGRGTDTQYF	TRBJ2-3	.	TRBV5-1	.
TGTGCCAGTAGTATAGCATCAGATACGCAGTATTTT	CASSIASDTQYF	TRBJ2-3	.	TRBV19	once
TGTGCCAGTAGTATGTTGGGACAGGGCTCCTACAATGAGCAGTTCTTC	CASSMLGQGSYNEQFF	TRBJ2-1	TRBD1	TRBV19	once
TGTGCCATCAGTGGTGCAGGCACTGAAGCTTTCTTT	CAISGAGTEAFF	TRBJ1-1	.	TRBV10-3	.
TGTGCCAGCAGCTCTCCGGACGGGAGGGCAGCCAAGTTCTTC	CASSSPDGRAAKFF	TRBJ2-1	TRBD2	TRBV7-2	.
TGTGCCAGCAGTGAAGCGTTCAACTACGAGCAGTACTTC	CASSEAFNYEQYF	TRBJ2-7	.	TRBV6-1	.
TGTGCCAGCAGCTTTCAGGTTTCCCGCGAGCAGTACTTC	CASSFQVSREQYF	TRBJ2-7	.	TRBV7-6	once
TGTGCCAGCAGCTTAATTCAGGGTATGGACTATGGCTACACCTTC	CASSLIQGMDYGYTF	TRBJ1-2	.	TRBV7-2	.
TGTGCCAGCAAAGAAGTTAGCGGGAGAGATGAGCAGTTCTTC	CASKEVSGRDEQFF	TRBJ2-1	TRBD2	TRBV2	.
TGTGCCAGCAGCTTAGCGGAGTTTACTTCCCGTATGATGAACACTGAAGCTTTCTTT	CASSLAEFTSRMMNTEAFF	TRBJ1-1	.	TRBV7-2	.
TGTGCCAGTAGTAAGGCCCCCTTAGCGGGAGTAGGGACAGATACGCAGTATTTT	CASSKAPLAGVGTDTQYF	TRBJ2-3	TRBD2	TRBV19	.
TGTGCCAGCAGCAGTGCAGGGCAAAAGGGAGCCAAAAACATTCAGTACTTC	CASSSAGQKGAKNIQYF	TRBJ2-4	.	TRBV21-1	.
TGTGCCACCAGCAGGACAGGGGGCGACGGCTACACCTTC	CATSRTGGDGYTF	TRBJ1-2	TRBD1	TRBV15	.
TGTGCCAGCAGTCAGGGCGCAGATACGCAGTATTTT	CASSQGADTQYF	TRBJ2-3	.	TRBV2	.
TGTGCCAGCACCGGGGACAGTCGATACAATGAGCAGTTCTTC	CASTGDSRYNEQFF	TRBJ2-1	TRBD1	TRBV28	.
TGTGCCAGCAAGCCCACCCTAGGGCCGGCGGGTGAGCAGTTCTTC	CASKPTLGPAGEQFF	TRBJ2-1	.	TRBV6-5	.
TGTGCCAGCAGCCCCGGGAGTGAGCAGTTCTTC	CASSPGSEQFF	TRBJ2-1	.	TRBV7-9	.
TGTGCCAGCAGAGGACAGGGGACCTTCTATGGCTACACCTTC	CASRGQGTFYGYTF	TRBJ1-2	TRBD1	TRBV25-1	.
TGTGCTAGCAGCTTGGTAGCGGGAGGGGGAGAGACCCAGTACTTC	CASSLVAGGGETQYF	TRBJ2-5	TRBD2	TRBV7-7	.